The 17 T cell receptor beta chains below come from one sample, sequenced in a study of blood T cells in healthy people across ages. The authors ran a second PCR of roughly 6 to 12 cycles using a sample-barcoded 5' primer and a J-beta primer mix. TCRdb passed the 5' RACE reads through MiXCR, listing each CDR3 protein once. The table shows roughly 2 million distinct CDR3 sequences, with roughly 52% occurring only once. Sequenced material: blood. These receptors all stem from a woman between 40 and 55 years old in good health.

The chain links TRBV7-3 to TRBJ2-3, with a tentative D call TRBD2 (7 bases). CDR3 length: 19 residues. Germline loops: CDR1 SGHTA, CDR2 FQGTGA. Deletions cut 1 base from V and 7 bases from J, with 27 bases between. The CDR3 protein is CASSLRAGATTPPGYTQYF. The CDR3 DNA reads as TGTGCCAGCAGCTTAAGGGCGGGGGCGACAACACCTCCCGGTTATACGCAGTATTTT.

This chain uses TRBV4-1 with TRBJ2-5; 15 bases are shared with TRBD2. The V and J ends lost 1 base and 5 bases, in that order; junction bases with no gene match: 17. Germline V CDR1 and CDR2: MGHRA, YSYEKL. This CDR3 comprises 21 residues. CDR3 bases: TGCGCCAGCAGCCAAGTCCCACTCGGACTAGCGGGGGGGAGCGATATGGAGACCCAGTACTTC. It encodes CASSQVPLGLAGGSDMETQYF.

The V gene is TRBV7-2, the J gene TRBJ2-7; maybe TRBD1 (6 bases). The CDR3 contains 15 residues. Germline V gene lookup returns CDR1 SGHTA and CDR2 FQGNSA. V lost 5 bases and J lost 3, with 17 bases in between. The CDR3 sequence is CASSLRRDTHYEQYF. The CDR3 DNA is TGTGCCAGCAGCCTTCGAAGGGACACTCACTACGAGCAGTACTTC.

This chain uses TRBV4-2 with TRBJ2-7, with D possibly TRBD1 on 6 matching bases. Germline V lookup: CDR1 LGHNA, CDR2 YNFKEQ. This CDR3 is 13 amino acids long. The ends were cut back, 8 bases at V and 4 bases at J, with 15 bases in the middle. This CDR3 reads CASGPDRRYEQYF. CDR3 bases: TGTGCCAGCGGCCCTGACAGGAGGTACGAGCAGTACTTC.

This clonotype was recorded a few times. V and J are TRBV27 and TRBJ2-7; 9 nucleotides align to TRBD1. Germline V CDR1 and CDR2: MNHEY, SMNVEV (reference sequence). V trimming: 5 bases; J trimming: 8 bases; junction bases outside the gene matches: 4. CDR3 length: 12 residues. The CDR3, as DNA: TGTGCCAGCAGTACCTACAGGGGGCAGCAGTACTTC. Amino acid sequence: CASSTYRGQQYF.

This clonotype has a handful of counts. The CDR3 DNA reads as TGTGCCACCAGTGACGCAGGAATATACGAGCAGTACTTC. The encoded protein is CATSDAGIYEQYF. This rearrangement joins TRBV24-1 to TRBJ2-5; D gene ambiguous. The J call may be mistaken, given a closer DNA end match to TRBJ2-7. Germline lookup yields CDR1 KGHDR and CDR2 SFDVKD. There are 13 residues in the CDR3.

The V gene is TRBV5-1, the J gene TRBJ1-1; D is ambiguous. Germline V lookup: CDR1 SGHRS, CDR2 YFSETQ. V shed 2 bases and J shed 5 bases, with 10 bases lying between them. The CDR3 has 13 residues. The CDR3 bases are TGCGCCAGCAGCTTAATCCGGGAGACTGAAGCTTTCTTT. Protein: CASSLIRETEAFF.

V and J are TRBV5-6 and TRBJ2-7; D not resolved. V was cut by 3 bases and J by 2 bases, with 9 bases left in between. Looked up from germline, CDR1 is SGHDT and CDR2 is YYEEEE. There are 13 residues in the CDR3. This chain's CDR3 is CASSWKNPYEQYF. The CDR3 DNA reads as TGTGCCAGCAGCTGGAAAAATCCCTACGAGCAGTACTTC. Full variable domain (rest looked up from reference TRBV5-6 and TRBJ2-7): DAGVTQSPTHLIKTRGQQVTLRCSPKSGHDTVSWYQQALGQGPQFIFQYYEEEERQRGNFPDRFSGHQFPNYSSELNVNALLLGDSALYLCASSWKNPYEQYFGPGTRLTVT.

This chain joins TRBV6-5 and TRBJ1-6; D not certain. The CDR3 runs 12 residues. V shed 2 bases and J shed 10 bases, with 6 bases lying between them. From germline, CDR1 is MNHEY and CDR2 SVGAGI. Written as DNA, the CDR3 is TGTGCCAGCAGTTACCCGAAATCACCCCTCCACTTT. It specifies CASSYPKSPLHF.

This clonotype was seen a few times. CDR3 loop: CSAPGGTGREQYF. Here the CDR3 DNA reads TGCAGTGCCCCTGGGGGGACAGGGCGCGAGCAGTACTTC. The gene calls are TRBV20-1 and TRBJ2-7; 9 bases are shared with TRBD1. The CDR3 runs 13 residues. From germline, CDR1 is DFQATT and CDR2 SNEGSKA (reference sequence). Losses at the gene ends were 6 bases for V and 6 bases for J; bases not matched to a gene: 9.

A few counts support this clonotype. The chain carries TRBV6-2 or TRBV6-3 and TRBJ2-7; 9 nucleotides agree with TRBD1. CDR3 length: 14 amino acids. Germline V gene sequence: CDR1 MNHEY, CDR2 SVGEGT. The J segment lost 3 bases and the V segment lost 8 bases, leaving 8 bases of the junction unmatched. The chain's CDR3 is CASLDRGGFYEQYF. The CDR3 coding sequence is TGTGCCAGCCTGGACAGGGGTGGATTCTACGAGCAGTACTTC.

The chain recombines TRBV13 with TRBJ1-2; D is unclear. The CDR3 is 16 amino acids. V was clipped by 1 base and J by 0 bases, with 12 bases between them. Germline assignment: CDR1 PRHDT and CDR2 FYEKMQ (reference sequence). This CDR3 is CASSLERQTANYGYTF. In DNA, the CDR3 is TGTGCCAGCAGCTTAGAGCGGCAGACGGCTAACTATGGCTACACCTTC.

The chain employs TRBV7-9 and TRBJ2-7, with 7 bases lining up with TRBD2. Looked up from germline, CDR1 is SEHNR and CDR2 is FQNEAQ (reference sequence). V was pared by 4 bases and J by 6 bases, with 12 bases of the junction left unmatched. CDR3 size: 15 residues. For the CDR3, the DNA is TGTGCCAGCAGCTGGGACTATGGAGAGCCTACCGAGCAGTACTTC. Residues: CASSWDYGEPTEQYF.

The chain carries TRBV12-3 or TRBV12-4 and TRBJ1-2; 10 nucleotides align to TRBD1. Trimming took 10 bases from V and 8 from J; bases not matched to a gene: 10. The length of the CDR3 is 13 residues. CDR3 region: CANSPGQGWGYTF. In DNA form, the CDR3 reads TGTGCCAACTCTCCGGGACAGGGGTGGGGCTACACCTTC.

A note on this clonotype: This clone may be a read error of a much larger clone one base away. V usage is TRBV5-1 and J usage is TRBJ2-7; 7 bases are a match to TRBD1. CDR1 SGHRS and CDR2 YFSETQ come from the germline V gene. The CDR3 consists of 14 residues. CDR3 coding DNA: TGCGCCAGCAGCGCATTCGACAGGGCGAACGAGCAGCACTTC. Its translation: CASSAFDRANEQHF.

The sample holds one count of this clonotype. The chain uses TRBV11-2 and TRBJ2-5; D is perhaps TRBD1 (6 bases). Germline CDR1 reads SGHAT; CDR2 reads FQNNGV. Trimming removed 0 bases at V and 4 bases at J, with 21 bases between. CDR3 size: 18 residues. CDR3 in amino acids: CASSLDSGGGPRGETQYF. CDR3 DNA sequence: TGTGCCAGCAGCTTAGATTCAGGTGGGGGCCCTCGGGGAGAGACCCAGTACTTC.

This clonotype was found many times. The chain employs TRBV27 and TRBJ1-2; D gene uncertain. V gave up 6 bases and J gave up 0 bases, with 5 bases separating them. The CDR3 contains 12 residues. Germline-derived CDR1 and CDR2 are MNHEY and SMNVEV (reference sequence). DNA of the CDR3: TGTGCCAGCAGCGGTACTAACTATGGCTACACCTTC. Amino acids: CASSGTNYGYTF.